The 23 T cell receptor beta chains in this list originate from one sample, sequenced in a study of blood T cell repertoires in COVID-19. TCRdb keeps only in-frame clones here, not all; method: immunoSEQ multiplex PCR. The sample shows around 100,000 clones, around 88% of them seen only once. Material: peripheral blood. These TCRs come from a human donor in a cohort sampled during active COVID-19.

CDR3 nucleotide sequence: TGTGCCAGCTCACCACCTGGCGGGAGGGCCGGGAATACGCAGTATTTT. The encoded protein is CASSPPGGRAGNTQYF. This chain links TRBV18 with TRBJ2-3; 9 bases match TRBD2. CDR3 length: 16 amino acids. With 0 bases clipped from V and 7 bases from J, the junction kept 8 bases outside the gene matches. Germline-derived CDR1 and CDR2 are KGHSH and LQKENI.

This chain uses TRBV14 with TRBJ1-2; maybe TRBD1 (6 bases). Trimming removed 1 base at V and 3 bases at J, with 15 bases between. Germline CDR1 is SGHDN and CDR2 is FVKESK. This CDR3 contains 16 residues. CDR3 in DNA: TGTGCCAGCAGCCAAGGCGGGCGGGGGACATACTATGGCTACACCTTC. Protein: CASSQGGRGTYYGYTF. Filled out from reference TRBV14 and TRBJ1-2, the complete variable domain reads EAGVTQFPSHSVIEKGQTVTLRCDPISGHDNLYWYRRVMGKEIKFLLHFVKESKQDESGMPNNRFLAERTGGTYSTLKVQPAELEDSGVYFCASSQGGRGTYYGYTFGSGTRLTVV.

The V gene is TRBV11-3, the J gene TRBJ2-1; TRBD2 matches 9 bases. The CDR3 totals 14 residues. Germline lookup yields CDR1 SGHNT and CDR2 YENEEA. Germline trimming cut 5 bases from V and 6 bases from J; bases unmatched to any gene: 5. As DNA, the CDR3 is TGTGCCAGCAGCAGGCGGGAGGGATCCAATGAGCAGTTCTTC. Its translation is CASSRREGSNEQFF.

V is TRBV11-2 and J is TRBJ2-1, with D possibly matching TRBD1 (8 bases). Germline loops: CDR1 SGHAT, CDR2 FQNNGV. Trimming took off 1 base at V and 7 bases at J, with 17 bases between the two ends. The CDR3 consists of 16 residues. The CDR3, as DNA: TGTGCCAGCAGCTTAGGAAACAGGGGGGGAGGGAATGAGCAGTTCTTC. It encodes CASSLGNRGGGNEQFF.

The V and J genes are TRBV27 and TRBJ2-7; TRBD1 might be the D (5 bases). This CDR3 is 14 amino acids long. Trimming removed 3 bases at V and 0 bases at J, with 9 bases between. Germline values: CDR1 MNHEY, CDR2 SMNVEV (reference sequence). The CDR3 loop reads CASSFQGGSYEQYF. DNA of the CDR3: TGTGCCAGCAGTTTTCAGGGCGGCTCCTACGAGCAGTACTTC.

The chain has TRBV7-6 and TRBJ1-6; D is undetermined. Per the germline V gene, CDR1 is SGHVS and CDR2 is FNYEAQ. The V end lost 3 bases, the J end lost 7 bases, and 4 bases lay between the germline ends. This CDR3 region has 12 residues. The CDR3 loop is CASSLANSPLHF. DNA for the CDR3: TGTGCCAGCAGCTTGGCAAATTCACCCCTCCACTTT.

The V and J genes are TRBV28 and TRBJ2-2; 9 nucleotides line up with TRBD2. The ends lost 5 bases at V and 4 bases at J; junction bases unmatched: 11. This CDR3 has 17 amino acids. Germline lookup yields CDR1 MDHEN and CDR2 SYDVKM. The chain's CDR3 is CASSPRLAVVRTGELFF. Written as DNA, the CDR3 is TGTGCCAGCAGTCCTCGACTAGCGGTTGTGCGCACCGGGGAGCTGTTTTTT.

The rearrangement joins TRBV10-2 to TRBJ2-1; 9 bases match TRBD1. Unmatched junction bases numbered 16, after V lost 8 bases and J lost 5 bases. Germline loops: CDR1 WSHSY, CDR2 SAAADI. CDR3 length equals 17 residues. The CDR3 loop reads CASRDRVVLARNNEQFF. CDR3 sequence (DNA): TGCGCCAGCCGGGACAGGGTGGTCCTAGCGCGAAACAATGAGCAGTTCTTC.

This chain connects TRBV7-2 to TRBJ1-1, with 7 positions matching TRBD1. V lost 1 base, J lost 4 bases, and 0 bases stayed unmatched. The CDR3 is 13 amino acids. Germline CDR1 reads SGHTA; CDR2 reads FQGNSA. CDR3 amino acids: CASSLGQGTEAFF. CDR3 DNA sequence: TGTGCCAGCAGCTTAGGACAGGGCACTGAAGCTTTCTTT.

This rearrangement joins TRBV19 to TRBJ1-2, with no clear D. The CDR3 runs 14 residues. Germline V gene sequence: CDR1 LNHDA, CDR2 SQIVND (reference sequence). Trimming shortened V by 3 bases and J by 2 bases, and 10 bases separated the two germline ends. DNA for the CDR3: TGTGCCAGTAGTATGAACTTAAACAACTATGGCTACACCTTC. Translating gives CASSMNLNNYGYTF.

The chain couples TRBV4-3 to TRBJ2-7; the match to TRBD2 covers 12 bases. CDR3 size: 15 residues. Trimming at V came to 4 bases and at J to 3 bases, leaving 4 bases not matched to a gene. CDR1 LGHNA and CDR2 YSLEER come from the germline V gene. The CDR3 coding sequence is TGCGCCAGCAGCCCTACGACTAGCGGGAGCTACGAGCAGTACTTC. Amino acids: CASSPTTSGSYEQYF.

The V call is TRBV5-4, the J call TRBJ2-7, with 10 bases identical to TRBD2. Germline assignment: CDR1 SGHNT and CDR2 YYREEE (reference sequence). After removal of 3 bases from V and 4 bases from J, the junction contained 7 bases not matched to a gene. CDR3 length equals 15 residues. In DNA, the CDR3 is TGTGCCAGCAGCTCCCCGGGACTAGCGCGTTACGAGCAGTACTTC. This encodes CASSSPGLARYEQYF.

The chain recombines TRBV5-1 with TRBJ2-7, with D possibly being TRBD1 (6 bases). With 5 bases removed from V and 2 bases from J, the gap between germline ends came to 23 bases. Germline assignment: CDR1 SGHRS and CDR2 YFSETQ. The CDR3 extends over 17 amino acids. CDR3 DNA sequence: TGCGCCAGCAGTCACTTTTCCGCCGAGACAGGAGCCTACGAGCAGTACTTC. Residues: CASSHFSAETGAYEQYF.

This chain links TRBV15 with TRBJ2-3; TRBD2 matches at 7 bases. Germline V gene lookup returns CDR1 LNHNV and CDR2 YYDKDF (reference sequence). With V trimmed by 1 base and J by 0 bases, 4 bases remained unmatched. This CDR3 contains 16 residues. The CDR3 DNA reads TGTGCCACCAGCAGAGGAACTAGCGTTAGCACAGATACGCAGTATTTT. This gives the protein CATSRGTSVSTDTQYF.

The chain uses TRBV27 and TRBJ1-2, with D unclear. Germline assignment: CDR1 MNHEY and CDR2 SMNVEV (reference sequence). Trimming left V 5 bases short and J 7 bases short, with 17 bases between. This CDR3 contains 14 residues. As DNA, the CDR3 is TGTGCCAGCAGTCCGTCGGGTGGGTTAAGTGGCTACACCTTC. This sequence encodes CASSPSGGLSGYTF.

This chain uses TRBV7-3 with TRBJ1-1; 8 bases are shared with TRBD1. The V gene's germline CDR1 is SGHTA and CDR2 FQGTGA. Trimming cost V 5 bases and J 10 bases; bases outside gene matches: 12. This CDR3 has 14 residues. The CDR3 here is CASSAGVGTGVAFF. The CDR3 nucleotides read TGTGCCAGCAGCGCTGGGGTCGGGACAGGAGTAGCTTTCTTT.

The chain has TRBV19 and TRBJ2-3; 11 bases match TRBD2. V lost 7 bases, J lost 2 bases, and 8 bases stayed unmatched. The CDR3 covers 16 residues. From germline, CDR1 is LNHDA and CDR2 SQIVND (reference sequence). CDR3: CASTSGRFGSTDTQYF. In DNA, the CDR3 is TGTGCCAGTACTAGCGGGAGGTTTGGGTCCACAGATACGCAGTATTTT.

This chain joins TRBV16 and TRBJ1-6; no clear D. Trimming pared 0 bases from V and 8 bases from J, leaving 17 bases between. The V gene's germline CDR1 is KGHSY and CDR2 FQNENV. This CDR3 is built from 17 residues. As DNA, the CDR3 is TGTGCCAGCAGCCAATCGTGGAAGGTACAGAAGTATTCACCCCTCCACTTT. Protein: CASSQSWKVQKYSPLHF.

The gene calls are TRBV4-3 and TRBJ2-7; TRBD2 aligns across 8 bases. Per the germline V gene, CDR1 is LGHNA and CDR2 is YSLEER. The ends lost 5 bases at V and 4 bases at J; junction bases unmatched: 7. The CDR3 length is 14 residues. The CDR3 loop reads CASSISAGAYEQYF. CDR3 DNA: TGCGCCAGCAGCATTTCAGCGGGAGCATACGAGCAGTACTTC.

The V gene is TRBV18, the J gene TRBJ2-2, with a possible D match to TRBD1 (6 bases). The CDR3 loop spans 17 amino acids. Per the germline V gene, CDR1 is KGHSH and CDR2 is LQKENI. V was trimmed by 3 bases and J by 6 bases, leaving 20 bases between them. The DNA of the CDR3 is TGTGCCAGCTCACCTCTTGAGGCACAGGGAAGGGCCGGGGAGCTGTTTTTT. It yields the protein CASSPLEAQGRAGELFF.

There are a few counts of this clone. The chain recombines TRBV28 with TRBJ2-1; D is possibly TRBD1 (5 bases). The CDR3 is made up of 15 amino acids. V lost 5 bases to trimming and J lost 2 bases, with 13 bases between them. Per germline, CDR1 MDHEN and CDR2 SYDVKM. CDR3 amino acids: CASSVVDTTYNEQFF. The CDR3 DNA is TGTGCCAGCAGTGTCGTGGACACCACCTACAATGAGCAGTTCTTC. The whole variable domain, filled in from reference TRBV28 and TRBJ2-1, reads DVKVTQSSRYLVKRTGEKVFLECVQDMDHENMFWYRQDPGLGLRLIYFSYDVKMKEKGDIPEGYSVSREKKERFSLILESASTNQTSMYLCASSVVDTTYNEQFFGPGTRLTVL.

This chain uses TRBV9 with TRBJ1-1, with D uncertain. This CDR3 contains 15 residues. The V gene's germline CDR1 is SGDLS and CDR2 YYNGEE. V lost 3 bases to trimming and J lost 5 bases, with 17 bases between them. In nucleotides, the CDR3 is TGTGCCAGCAGCGAATCGGGAGCCCCCGGGACTGAAGCTTTCTTT. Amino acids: CASSESGAPGTEAFF.

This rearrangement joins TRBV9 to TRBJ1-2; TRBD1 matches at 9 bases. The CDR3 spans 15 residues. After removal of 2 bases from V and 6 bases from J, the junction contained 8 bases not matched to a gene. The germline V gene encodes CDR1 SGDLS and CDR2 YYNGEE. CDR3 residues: CASSVTGTGSNGYTF. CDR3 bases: TGTGCCAGCAGCGTTACCGGGACAGGGTCCAATGGCTACACCTTC. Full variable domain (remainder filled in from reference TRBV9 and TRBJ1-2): DSGVTQTPKHLITATGQRVTLRCSPRSGDLSVYWYQQSLDQGLQFLIQYYNGEERAKGNILERFSAQQFPDLHSELNLSSLELGDSALYFCASSVTGTGSNGYTFGSGTRLTVV.